This T cell receptor beta chain was captured by sequencing in a study of OX40 agonist ivuxolimab in advanced cancers. The wider study: Patients were roughly 87% male with ages roughly 20 to 90, mean about 60.

In its sample, this clone was seen a few times. Its antigen remains unidentified. Study conclusions and caveats: Certain nonresponders additionally had low normalized T-cell clonal expansion. Clonal expansion from baseline to week 6 occurred in both CD4+ and CD8+ T cells.

Assay: immunoSEQ multiplex PCR; the TCRdb copy retains only in-frame clones and omits some. The sample includes 99,000 or so clones, under 85% of them seen just once. Per germline, CDR1 LGHNT and CDR2 FRNRAP. V was cut by 0 bases and J by 0 bases, with 6 bases left in between. CDR3 length equals 15 residues. The chain is built from TRBV12-5 and TRBJ1-5; tentative D call: TRBD1 (6 bases). The sequencing used CD4+ or CD8+ T cells sorted from blood, collected in a trial of the OX40 agonist ivuxolimab. The TCR comes from an adult with an advanced solid tumor such as melanoma, head and neck, liver or kidney cancer. This CDR3 reads CASGLVGGSNQPQHF. CDR3 sequence (DNA): TGTGCTAGTGGTTTGGTAGGGGGTAGCAATCAGCCCCAGCATTTT.